Listed below are T cell receptor beta chains from one sample, sequenced in a study of technical replicates of blood from a few donors. Repertoires were generated with immunoSEQ multiplex PCR, while TCRdb's copy carries only in-frame clones and drops some. The sample yields approximately 65,000 clones, roughly 86% seen once. The sequenced material came from PBMCs. These receptors originate from a human donor in good health. Some clones in this sample may be carry-over from other donors' samples. The CDR3 runs from the conserved cysteine through the conserved F or W. D genes are given only for firm matches. The size field is filled for only some rows; it gives once, few, many or a size class.

D gene	V gene	J gene	clone size	CDR3 DNA	CDR3 protein
NA	TRBV5-6	TRBJ1-2	NA	TGTGCCAGCAACTCAGGGCGCGGATATGGCTACACCTTC	CASNSGRGYGYTF
NA	TRBV7-6	TRBJ2-1	once	TGTGCCAGCAGCCCCAGGGCCAATGAGCAGTTCTTC	CASSPRANEQFF
TRBD2	TRBV7-9	TRBJ2-1	NA	TGTGCCAGCAGTCAAATCGGCCTAGCGGGGGGGTTGGAGATCTTC	CASSQIGLAGGLEIF
NA	TRBV4-2	TRBJ2-1	NA	TGTGCCAGCAGCCAAGATCAAGAGACTAGGTGGGAGCAGTTCTTC	CASSQDQETRWEQFF
NA	TRBV5-5	TRBJ2-7	NA	TGTGCCAGCAGCTTGGAGGGCAGGGTAGTCTCCGAGCAGTACTTC	CASSLEGRVVSEQYF
TRBD1	TRBV5-6	TRBJ1-6	once	TGTGCCAGCAGCCAAAGACAGGGGAGCTCCTATAATTCACCCCTCCACTTT	CASSQRQGSSYNSPLHF
TRBD1	TRBV5-6	TRBJ2-5	NA	TGTGCCAGCCGATACAGGGGAAGCCAAGAGACCCAGTACTTC	CASRYRGSQETQYF
NA	TRBV10-3	TRBJ1-2	NA	TGTGCCATCAGTAATACGTACAGGGTAGATGGCTATGGCTACACCTTC	CAISNTYRVDGYGYTF
NA	TRBV29-1	TRBJ1-3	NA	TGCAGCGTTGACACTGGAAACACCATATATTTT	CSVDTGNTIYF
NA	TRBV11-3	TRBJ2-7	NA	TGTGCCAGCAGCTTGAATGTGGGCAGCTCCTACGAGCAGTACTTC	CASSLNVGSSYEQYF
TRBD2	TRBV19	TRBJ2-7	NA	TGTGCCAGTAGCCTAGCGGGAGGGCCTTGGGAGCAGTACTTC	CASSLAGGPWEQYF
NA	TRBV5-4	TRBJ2-3	NA	TGTGCCAGCAGCAGGGGGTCCTATTCAGATACGCAGTATTTT	CASSRGSYSDTQYF
NA	TRBV11-3	TRBJ2-5	NA	TGTGCCAGCAGCGCTCTCGGACAGCAAGAGACCCAGTACTTC	CASSALGQQETQYF
TRBD1	TRBV7-3	TRBJ2-5	NA	TGTGCCAGCAGCTTAGGGACAGGCATACAAGAGACCCAGTACTTC	CASSLGTGIQETQYF
NA	TRBV12-5	TRBJ1-2	NA	TGTGCTAGTGGACGGGGGATTAACTATGGCTACACCTTC	CASGRGINYGYTF
TRBD2	TRBV6-7	TRBJ2-1	NA	TGTGCCAGCAAACACGGGGGGACTAGATTCATCAATGAGCAGTTCTTC	CASKHGGTRFINEQFF
TRBD2	TRBV5-1	TRBJ2-5	NA	TGCGCCAGCAGCTTAATAGCGGGACCCCGCCAAGAGACCCAGTACTTC	CASSLIAGPRQETQYF
TRBD2	TRBV4-3	TRBJ2-5	few	TGCGCCAGCAGCCAAGGGTCGGGGGGTACCCAAGAGACCCAGTACTTC	CASSQGSGGTQETQYF
TRBD1	TRBV5-1	TRBJ2-1	NA	TGCGCCAGCAGCATACAGGGGGAACCCTACAATGAGCAGTTCTTC	CASSIQGEPYNEQFF
NA	TRBV4-3	TRBJ1-1	few	TGCGCCAGCAGCCAAGATTCAGGGGCTTGGAACACTGAAGCTTTCTTT	CASSQDSGAWNTEAFF
NA	TRBV6-5	TRBJ2-7	once	TGTGCCAGCAGCCCAACCCCCGGCTGGGCTTCCTTCTTC	CASSPTPGWASFF
NA	TRBV7-9	TRBJ2-2	NA	TGTGCCAGCAGCTTCTCCCTTCCGAACACCGGGGAGCTGTTTTTT	CASSFSLPNTGELFF
TRBD1	TRBV12-5	TRBJ2-1	NA	TGTGCTAGTGGTTTGGGGGACAGTTCCAGGCGGTTCTTC	CASGLGDSSRRFF
TRBD1	TRBV5-4	TRBJ2-7	NA	TGTGCCAGCAGCTGGTCGGGACAGGGCTACGAGCAGTACTTC	CASSWSGQGYEQYF
TRBD2	TRBV7-3	TRBJ2-2	NA	TGTGCCAGCAGCCCCAATCTCGGGACTAGCGGGAGGGCCGGAACCGGGGAGCTGTTTTTT	CASSPNLGTSGRAGTGELFF
NA	TRBV7-2	TRBJ2-2	NA	TGTGCCAGCAGCTCCCCTATTCAGAACACCGGGGAGCTGTTTTTT	CASSSPIQNTGELFF
NA	TRBV19	TRBJ2-3	once	TGTGCCAGTAGTCCCTCCTTCACAGATACGCAGTATTTT	CASSPSFTDTQYF
TRBD1	TRBV7-2	TRBJ2-1	NA	TGTGCCAGCAGCTCACGGACAGGGGGCGCGGGCGGTCATAATGAGCAGTTCTTC	CASSSRTGGAGGHNEQFF
NA	TRBV6-6	TRBJ2-7	NA	TGTGCCAGCAGCGGAGGGACCACCTACGAGCAGTACTTC	CASSGGTTYEQYF
NA	TRBV27	TRBJ2-2	few	TGTGCCAGCAGCTGGACTTTTAACACCGGGGAGCTGTTTTTT	CASSWTFNTGELFF
TRBD1	TRBV7-2	TRBJ1-1	once	TGTGCCAGCAGCGAACAGGGGCGCACTGAAGCTTTCTTT	CASSEQGRTEAFF
NA	TRBV19	TRBJ2-3	NA	TGTGCCAGTAGTACGACTAGGGGACCAGATACGCAGTATTTT	CASSTTRGPDTQYF
TRBD2	TRBV10-3	TRBJ2-1	NA	TGTGCCATCGGCGGACTAGCGCTTAATGAGCAGTTCTTC	CAIGGLALNEQFF
NA	TRBV6-5	TRBJ2-7	NA	TGTGCCAGCAGTTACTCTCCGAGACTAGGAGCCTACGAGCAGTACTTC	CASSYSPRLGAYEQYF
TRBD1	TRBV11-2	TRBJ2-5	NA	TGTGCCAGCAGCTTAGATGTCGGGCGGGGACAGGGGGCGGTCACAGAGACCCAGTACTTC	CASSLDVGRGQGAVTETQYF
TRBD1	TRBV6-6	TRBJ2-3	once	TGTGCCAGCAGTTACGTAAGGGGGCAAACAGATACGCAGTATTTT	CASSYVRGQTDTQYF
TRBD1	TRBV6-5	TRBJ1-1	NA	TGTGCCAGCAGTAAACCGGGACAGAAGAACACTGAAGCTTTCTTT	CASSKPGQKNTEAFF
TRBD2	TRBV2	TRBJ2-1	once	TGTGCCAGCTACACAACTAGCGGGAGTCGGGATGAGCAGTTCTTC	CASYTTSGSRDEQFF
NA	TRBV5-4	TRBJ2-5	NA	TGTGCCAGCAGCCAGGCCGGTGCAGGGGAGACCCAGTACTTC	CASSQAGAGETQYF
NA	TRBV9	TRBJ1-2	once	TGTGCCAGCAGCGTAGGGAAGGAGAACTATGGCTACACCTTC	CASSVGKENYGYTF
TRBD2	TRBV6-1	TRBJ2-1	once	TGTGCCAGCAGCGAACCAGGACGAGCGGGGGGTAGGAATGAGCAGTTCTTC	CASSEPGRAGGRNEQFF
NA	TRBV13	TRBJ1-3	NA	TGTGCCAGCAGCATCAACCCGGTCTCTGGAAACACCATATATTTT	CASSINPVSGNTIYF
NA	TRBV18	TRBJ2-2	NA	TGTGCCAGCTCGCCCTTTGAGGTCACCGGGGAGCTGTTTTTT	CASSPFEVTGELFF
TRBD2	TRBV7-8	TRBJ2-1	NA	TGTGCCAGCAGCTCGGGACTAGCGGGAGGAGGGTCCTACAATGAGCAGTTCTTC	CASSSGLAGGGSYNEQFF
NA	TRBV19	TRBJ2-1	NA	TGTGCCAGTAGTATAGAAAGCGATTACAATGAGCAGTTCTTC	CASSIESDYNEQFF